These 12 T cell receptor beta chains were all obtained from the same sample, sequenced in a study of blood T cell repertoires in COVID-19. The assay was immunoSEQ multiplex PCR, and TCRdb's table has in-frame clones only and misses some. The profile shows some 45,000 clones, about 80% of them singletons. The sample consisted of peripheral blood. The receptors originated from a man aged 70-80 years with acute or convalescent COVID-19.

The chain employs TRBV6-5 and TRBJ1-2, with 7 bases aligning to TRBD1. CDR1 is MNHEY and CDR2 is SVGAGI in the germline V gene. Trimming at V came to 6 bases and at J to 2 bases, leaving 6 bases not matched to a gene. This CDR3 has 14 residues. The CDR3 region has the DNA TGTGCCAGCAGGGAGACAGGGAAAAACTATGGCTACACCTTC. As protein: CASRETGKNYGYTF.

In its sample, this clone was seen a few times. CDR3 sequence reads: CASSPTTGNYGYTF. CDR3 DNA: TGTGCCAGCAGCCCTACGACAGGAAACTATGGCTACACCTTC. The gene calls are TRBV5-4 and TRBJ1-2, with a tentative D call TRBD1 (6 bases). Germline V gene sequence: CDR1 SGHNT, CDR2 YYREEE (reference sequence). V was cut by 4 bases and J by 2 bases, with 12 bases left in between. The CDR3 spans 14 residues.

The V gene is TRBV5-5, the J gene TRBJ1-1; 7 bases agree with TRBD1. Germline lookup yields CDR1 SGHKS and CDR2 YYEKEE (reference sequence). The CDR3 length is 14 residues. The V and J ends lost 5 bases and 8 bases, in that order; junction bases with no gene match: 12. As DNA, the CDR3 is TGTGCCAGCAGAGGCGCCGACAGGGTCCCCGAAGCTTTCTTT. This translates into CASRGADRVPEAFF.

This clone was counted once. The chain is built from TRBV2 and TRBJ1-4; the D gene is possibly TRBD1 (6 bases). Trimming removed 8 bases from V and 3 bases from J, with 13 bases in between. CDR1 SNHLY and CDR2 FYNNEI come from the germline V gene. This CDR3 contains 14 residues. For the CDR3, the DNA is TGTGCCAGCGTAGGGGGGGAAGCTAATGAAAAACTGTTTTTT. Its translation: CASVGGEANEKLFF.

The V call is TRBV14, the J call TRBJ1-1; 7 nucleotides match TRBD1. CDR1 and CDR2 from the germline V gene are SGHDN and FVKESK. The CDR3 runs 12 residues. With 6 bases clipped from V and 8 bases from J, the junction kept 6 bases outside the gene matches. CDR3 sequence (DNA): TGTGCCAGCAGTTTTGTCAGGGGGGAAGCTTTCTTT. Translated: CASSFVRGEAFF.

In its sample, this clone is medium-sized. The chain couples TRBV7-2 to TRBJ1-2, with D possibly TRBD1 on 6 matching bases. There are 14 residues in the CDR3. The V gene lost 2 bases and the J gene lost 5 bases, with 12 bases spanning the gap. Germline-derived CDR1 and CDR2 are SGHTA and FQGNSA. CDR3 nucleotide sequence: TGTGCCAGCAGCTTAAACGCAGGGGCGTATGGCTACACCTTC. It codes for CASSLNAGAYGYTF.

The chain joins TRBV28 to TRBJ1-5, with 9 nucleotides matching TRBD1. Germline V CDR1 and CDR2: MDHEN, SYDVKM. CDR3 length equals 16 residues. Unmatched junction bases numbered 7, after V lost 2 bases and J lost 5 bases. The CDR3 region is CASSLRGQGDDQPQHF. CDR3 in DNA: TGTGCCAGCAGTTTAAGGGGACAGGGAGACGATCAGCCCCAGCATTTT.

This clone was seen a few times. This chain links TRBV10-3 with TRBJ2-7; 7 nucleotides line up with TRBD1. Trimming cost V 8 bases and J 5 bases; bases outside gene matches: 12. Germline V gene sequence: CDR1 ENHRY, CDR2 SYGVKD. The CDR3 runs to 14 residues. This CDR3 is CAIEGRGGKDEQYF. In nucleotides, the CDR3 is TGTGCCATCGAGGGACGAGGGGGCAAGGACGAGCAGTACTTC.

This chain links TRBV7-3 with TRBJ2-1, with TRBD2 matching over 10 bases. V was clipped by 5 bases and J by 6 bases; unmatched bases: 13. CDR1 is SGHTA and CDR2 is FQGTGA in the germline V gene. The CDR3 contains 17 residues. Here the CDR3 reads CASSPSGGARRINEQFF. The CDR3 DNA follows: TGTGCCAGCAGCCCAAGCGGGGGGGCACGTCGGATCAATGAGCAGTTCTTC.

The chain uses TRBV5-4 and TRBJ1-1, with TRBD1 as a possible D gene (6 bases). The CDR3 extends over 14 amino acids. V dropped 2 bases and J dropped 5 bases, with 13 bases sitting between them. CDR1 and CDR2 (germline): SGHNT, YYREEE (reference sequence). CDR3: CASSFPTRGTEAFF. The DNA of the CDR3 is TGTGCCAGCAGCTTTCCGACCAGGGGAACTGAAGCTTTCTTT.

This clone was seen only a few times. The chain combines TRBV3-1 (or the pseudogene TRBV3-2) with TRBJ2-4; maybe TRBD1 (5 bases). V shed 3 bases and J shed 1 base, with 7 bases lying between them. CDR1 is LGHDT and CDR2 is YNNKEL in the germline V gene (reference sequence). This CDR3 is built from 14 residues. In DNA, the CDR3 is TGTGCCAGCAGCCAGGGGCTGGCCAAAAACATTCAGTACTTC. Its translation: CASSQGLAKNIQYF.

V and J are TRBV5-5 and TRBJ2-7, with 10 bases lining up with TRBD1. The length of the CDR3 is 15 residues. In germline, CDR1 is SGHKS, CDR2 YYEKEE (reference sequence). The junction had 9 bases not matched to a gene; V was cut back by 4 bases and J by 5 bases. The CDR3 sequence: CASSPRWDRGHEQYF. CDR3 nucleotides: TGTGCCAGCAGCCCACGTTGGGACAGGGGCCACGAGCAGTACTTC. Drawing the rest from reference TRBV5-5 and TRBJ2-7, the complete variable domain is DAGVTQSPTHLIKTRGQQVTLRCSPISGHKSVSWYQQVLGQGPQFIFQYYEKEERGRGNFPDRFSARQFPNYSSELNVNALLLGDSALYLCASSPRWDRGHEQYFGPGTRLTVT.